In this sample, the clone carrying this T cell receptor (beta chain) turned up a few times. The antigen remains unidentified. This specimen belongs to a study of blood T cells in healthy people across ages. Broader study findings: Older individuals had lower TCR beta diversity per million T cells (the decline was roughly linear).

Germline lookup yields CDR1 LGHNA and CDR2 YSLEER. V lost 0 bases to trimming and J lost 6 bases, with 9 bases between them. This CDR3 contains 13 residues. Isolated per sample were at least 6 million PBMCs. A J-beta primer mix and a sample-barcoded 5' primer were used in a second PCR of roughly 7 to 12 cycles. TCRdb analysed the 5' RACE reads with MiXCR anew, one entry per CDR3 protein. This table holds about 970,000 distinct CDR3 sequences, just over 50% found once. Sequencing used blood. This receptor was taken from a woman aged 60 to 75 in good health. The V call is TRBV4-3, the J call TRBJ2-7; no clear D. The CDR3 DNA sequence: TGCGCCAGCAGCCAAGATTCACAACGCGAGCAGTACTTC. Protein product: CASSQDSQREQYF.